This T cell receptor (beta chain) was recovered during a study of vaccination and CD4 T cells after COVID-19. The overall study: Median time from COVID diagnosis to post-COVID sampling was under 120 days (35 to 161). Blood was drawn a median roughly 68 days post second dose, range 14 to 241. Study-wide findings and caveats: Convalescent patients showed a median 86.3% of reactive clones that were seen only post-vaccination.

TCRdb independently ran MiXCR on the PCR reads; one entry per CDR3 protein. The repertoire includes 26,000 or so distinct CDR3 sequences, 50% of them detected once, and 5% to 6.5% sits in the top ten. This CDR3 comprises 21 residues. V was shortened by 5 bases and J by 2 bases, with 32 bases between the two germline ends. Germline CDR1 is MDHEN and CDR2 is SYDVKM. Sample time point: late sampling 161 to 241 days after vaccination in a few convalescent patients. Positive PCR results dated from March to December 2020, before the US Alpha, Beta and Delta variants. About this clonotype: Its antigen is as yet unknown.

This specimen consisted of CD4+ T cells from blood, obtained about 7 months after SARS-CoV-2 vaccination. V usage is TRBV28 and J usage is TRBJ2-3; tentatively, D is TRBD2 (6 bases). This clonotype was sampled from a human donor who had recovered from COVID-19. CDR3 amino acids: CASSRLIGQLGEDIPTDTQYF. The CDR3 DNA follows: TGTGCCAGCAGTCGACTTATAGGGCAACTGGGGGAGGACATACCCACAGATACGCAGTATTTT.